The 21 T cell receptor beta chains given below trace back to one sample, sequenced in a study of shared T cell receptors in the human thymus. Data came from immunoSEQ multiplex PCR; TCRdb stores just in-frame clones and leaves some out. This repertoire shows approximately 490,000 clones, roughly 74% found once; its top ten account for 0.013%. These data also featured in a second study, about human thymus T cells.

Material: thymocytes. The receptors originated from a boy under three years old with a congenital heart defect.

The count of this clone is one. The genes are TRBV5-4 and TRBJ2-1, with 12 bases lining up with TRBD2. V shed 5 bases, J shed 6 bases, and the junction held 6 bases outside the gene matches. CDR3 size: 15 residues. CDR1 is SGHNT, CDR2 YYREEE, per germline (reference sequence). The CDR3 DNA is TGTGCCAGCAGTCGTACTAGCGGGAGGACCAATGAGCAGTTCTTC. Translating gives CASSRTSGRTNEQFF. Full variable domain (rest looked up from reference TRBV5-4 and TRBJ2-1): ETGVTQSPTHLIKTRGQQVTLRCSSQSGHNTVSWYQQALGQGPQFIFQYYREEENGRGNFPPRFSGLQFPNYSSELNVNALELDDSALYLCASSRTSGRTNEQFFGPGTRLTVL.

Only a few counts were recorded for this clone. This chain links TRBV7-9 with TRBJ2-1; 9 bases align to TRBD2. In germline, CDR1 is SEHNR, CDR2 FQNEAQ (reference sequence). V gave up 5 bases and J gave up 8 bases; unmatched junction bases: 10. This CDR3 is 15 amino acids long. CDR3 amino acids: CASSPLAGPWDEQFF. For the CDR3, the DNA is TGTGCCAGCAGCCCGCTAGCGGGACCCTGGGATGAGCAGTTCTTC.

On this clone itself: Other DNA sequences of this sample code for an identical CDR3. The rearrangement joins TRBV29-1 to TRBJ2-7; 9 bases fit TRBD1. With 7 bases clipped from V and 4 bases from J, the junction kept 5 bases outside the gene matches. In germline, CDR1 is SQVTM, CDR2 ANQGSEA. CDR3 size: 12 residues. The CDR3 sequence: CSARTGDYEQYF. The CDR3 coding sequence is TGCAGCGCTAGGACAGGGGATTACGAGCAGTACTTC.

The chain joins TRBV7-2 to TRBJ2-7; 11 nucleotides line up with TRBD2. Germline V CDR1 and CDR2: SGHTA, FQGNSA. The length of the CDR3 is 18 residues. The V segment lost 5 bases and the J segment 6 bases; nucleotides outside the gene matches: 18. CDR3 sequence (DNA): TGTGCCAGCAGCCGAATTGGCGTTAGCGGGAGGGTTTTAAGCGAGCAGTACTTC. The encoded protein is CASSRIGVSGRVLSEQYF.

This chain joins TRBV28 and TRBJ2-1, with 8 bases identical to TRBD2. The CDR3 loop spans 19 amino acids. In germline, CDR1 is MDHEN, CDR2 SYDVKM. V shed 2 bases, J shed 3 bases, and the junction held 15 bases outside the gene matches. The DNA of the CDR3 is TGTGCCAGCAGTTTACCCCTCCAGTCGAGCGGGAGTAGCTACAATGAGCAGTTCTTC. This encodes CASSLPLQSSGSSYNEQFF. Looking up the rest from reference TRBV28 and TRBJ2-1 gives the full variable domain: DVKVTQSSRYLVKRTGEKVFLECVQDMDHENMFWYRQDPGLGLRLIYFSYDVKMKEKGDIPEGYSVSREKKERFSLILESASTNQTSMYLCASSLPLQSSGSSYNEQFFGPGTRLTVL.

The chain uses TRBV20-1 and TRBJ1-2; D unresolved. V dropped 6 bases and J dropped 4 bases, with 9 bases sitting between them. In germline, CDR1 is DFQATT, CDR2 SNEGSKA (reference sequence). CDR3 length: 11 amino acids. CDR3 sequence reads: CSAITAYGYTF. The CDR3 DNA is TGCAGTGCAATCACTGCCTATGGCTACACCTTC.

Comments on this clone: Within the sample, other DNA sequences also encode this same CDR3. V and J are TRBV9 and TRBJ2-3; D is unclear. V lost 4 bases and J 3 bases, leaving 6 bases between the germline ends. Germline V gives CDR1 SGDLS, CDR2 YYNGEE. CDR3 length: 12 residues. In DNA form, the CDR3 reads TGTGCCAGCAGCCCTAGTACAGATACGCAGTATTTT. Protein: CASSPSTDTQYF. Supplemented by reference TRBV9 and TRBJ2-3, the full variable domain reads DSGVTQTPKHLITATGQRVTLRCSPRSGDLSVYWYQQSLDQGLQFLIQYYNGEERAKGNILERFSAQQFPDLHSELNLSSLELGDSALYFCASSPSTDTQYFGPGTRLTVL.

V and J are TRBV5-6 and TRBJ2-7; a weak D match, TRBD2 (6 bases). CDR1 is SGHDT and CDR2 is YYEEEE in the germline V gene. The germline V and J ends were trimmed by 1 base and 7 bases, with 21 bases remaining between them. The CDR3 is 16 residues long. In nucleotides, the CDR3 is TGTGCCAGCAGCTTGTCGGTCCCGGGACTTACTAAAGAGCAGTACTTC. Translated, it gives CASSLSVPGLTKEQYF.

Points on this clone: Other nucleotide sequences in the sample specify the same CDR3. The chain combines TRBV29-1 with TRBJ2-7, with D possibly matching TRBD2 (5 bases). Deletions cut 4 bases from V and 2 bases from J, with 9 bases between. Germline CDR1 reads SQVTM; CDR2 reads ANQGSEA. This CDR3 region has 12 residues. This CDR3 is CSVVGGPYEQYF. CDR3 coding DNA: TGCAGCGTTGTCGGCGGGCCCTACGAGCAGTACTTC.

A single count supports this clone. The J gene is TRBJ2-1, the V gene TRBV6-5, with D maybe TRBD1 (6 bases). Germline V gene lookup returns CDR1 MNHEY and CDR2 SVGAGI. V was cut by 4 bases and J by 9 bases, with 13 bases left in between. This CDR3 has 13 amino acids. This chain's CDR3 is CASSCIWDTEQFF. The CDR3 DNA follows: TGTGCCAGCAGTTGCATCTGGGACACTGAGCAGTTCTTC.

This clone was counted a single time. This rearrangement joins TRBV28 to TRBJ1-5; D is unresolved. The germline V and J ends were trimmed by 3 bases and 4 bases, with 10 bases remaining between them. The germline CDR1 and CDR2 sequences are MDHEN and SYDVKM. The length of the CDR3 is 14 residues. Here the CDR3 DNA reads TGTGCCAGCAGTTTTGAGGCGGGAAATCAGCCCCAGCATTTT. Its translation is CASSFEAGNQPQHF. The whole variable domain, filled in from reference TRBV28 and TRBJ1-5, reads DVKVTQSSRYLVKRTGEKVFLECVQDMDHENMFWYRQDPGLGLRLIYFSYDVKMKEKGDIPEGYSVSREKKERFSLILESASTNQTSMYLCASSFEAGNQPQHFGDGTRLSIL.

The chain employs TRBV20-1 and TRBJ2-1, with TRBD2 matching over 7 bases. The V gene end was trimmed by 6 bases and the J gene end by 8 bases; junction bases not matched to a gene: 4. This CDR3 contains 11 residues. Germline V CDR1 and CDR2: DFQATT, SNEGSKA (reference sequence). The CDR3 nucleotides are TGCAGTGCCCAAACTAGCGATGAGCAGTTCTTC. This codes for CSAQTSDEQFF.

V and J are TRBV5-1 and TRBJ2-6; tentatively, D is TRBD2 (5 bases). This CDR3 spans 16 amino acids. V dropped 5 bases and J dropped 2 bases, with 14 bases sitting between them. The germline V gene encodes CDR1 SGHRS and CDR2 YFSETQ. CDR3 protein: CASRHFRGPGANVLTF. The CDR3 DNA follows: TGCGCCAGCAGGCACTTCCGGGGTCCTGGGGCCAACGTCCTGACTTTC.

The rearrangement links TRBV14 to TRBJ2-2; D not resolved. This CDR3 is built from 14 residues. CDR1 SGHDN and CDR2 FVKESK come from the germline V gene. V shed 0 bases and J shed 6 bases, with 8 bases lying between them. The CDR3 nucleotides are TGTGCCAGCAGCCAAGATGGTACAGCCGGGGAGCTGTTTTTT. The encoded protein is CASSQDGTAGELFF.

This rearrangement joins TRBV6-5 to TRBJ2-5, with 7 positions matching TRBD2. This CDR3 region has 14 residues. CDR1 is MNHEY and CDR2 is SVGAGI in the germline V gene. J was trimmed by 1 base and V by 6 bases; bases with no gene match: 5. The CDR3 loop reads CASRGPGGQETQYF. The CDR3 bases are TGTGCCAGCAGAGGCCCGGGAGGCCAAGAGACCCAGTACTTC.

The chain couples TRBV4-3 to TRBJ1-1; no firm D call. The V end was cut by 0 bases, the J end by 1 base, with 15 bases between. CDR1 and CDR2 (germline): LGHNA, YSLEER. CDR3 length equals 17 residues. CDR3 nucleotide sequence: TGCGCCAGCAGCCAAGAATCCCCCACAGAGGGGAACACTGAAGCTTTCTTT. Translation: CASSQESPTEGNTEAFF.

The sample holds a few counts of this clone. The chain couples TRBV4-1 to TRBJ2-5, with 7 positions matching TRBD2. The V segment lost 1 base and the J segment 2 bases; nucleotides outside the gene matches: 7. The CDR3 contains 16 residues. Germline V gene data show CDR1 as MGHRA and CDR2 as YSYEKL. The CDR3 sequence: CASSQVGGDLQETQYF. As DNA, the CDR3 is TGCGCCAGCAGCCAAGTGGGGGGGGACCTACAAGAGACCCAGTACTTC.

The chain joins TRBV9 to TRBJ2-6, with D possibly matching TRBD1 (6 bases). Per germline, CDR1 SGDLS and CDR2 YYNGEE. The CDR3 is made up of 16 amino acids. The V and J ends lost 4 bases and 0 bases respectively, with 11 bases between them. Here the CDR3 reads CASSRTEHSGANVLTF. CDR3 in DNA: TGTGCCAGCAGCCGGACAGAACACTCTGGGGCCAACGTCCTGACTTTC.

The chain has TRBV6-6 and TRBJ2-1; D unresolved. Germline V gene data show CDR1 as MNHNY and CDR2 as SVGAGI (reference sequence). The CDR3 has 10 residues. V gave up 4 bases and J gave up 13 bases, with 8 bases separating them. In nucleotides, the CDR3 is TGTGCCAGCAGTTCTGGCCCACAGTTCTTC. Translated, it gives CASSSGPQFF.

The gene calls are TRBV30 and TRBJ2-5, with D possibly matching TRBD2 (7 bases). Trimming pared 3 bases from V and 5 bases from J, leaving 16 bases between. CDR1 is GTSNPN, CDR2 SVGIG, per germline (reference sequence). The CDR3 covers 14 residues. CDR3 protein: CAWRDWGGLETQYF. As DNA, the CDR3 is TGTGCCTGGAGAGACTGGGGGGGGCTGGAGACCCAGTACTTC.

The chain links TRBV6-1 to TRBJ2-3; 8 bases map to TRBD2. The CDR3 runs 16 residues. Germline trimming cut 3 bases from V and 1 base from J; bases unmatched to any gene: 6. The germline gives CDR1 MNHNS, CDR2 SASEGT. This CDR3 is CASSDVVREGTDTQYF. The CDR3 DNA sequence: TGTGCCAGCAGTGACGTGGTGCGGGAGGGCACAGATACGCAGTATTTT.